This T cell receptor beta chain was captured in a study of cytomegalovirus exposure and HLA in healthy donors (dated by TCRdb to 2015 to 2018). For the wider study: In an earlier analysis of under 750 of the donors, about 260 Gb of sequence data and 90 million to 120 million unique TCR beta sequences from approximately 180 million T cells were reported. Approximately 310 gigabases of sequencing data and approximately 93 million unique TCR sequences were included in an early release covering 500 to 750 HLA-typed donors. Of the roughly 390 genotyped donors, 81% were placed in the genetic ancestry cluster associated with self-reported Caucasian donors. The aim of the study was to test whether cataloging public T cell receptors could identify signatures of past pathogen exposure. The study used immunosequencing to profile the T cell repertoires of 670 or so subjects and linked those repertoires to cytomegalovirus serostatus. A separate validation cohort of roughly 130 different subjects was used in addition to the roughly 670-subject first cohort. To predict cytomegalovirus infection status, the study combined high-throughput TCR immunosequencing, statistical association of individual TCRs with disease status, and machine learning. To study patterns of TCR occurrence, a later analysis re-analyzed previously published TCR beta repertoires from 666 donors and added high-resolution HLA genotyping. In the later analysis, no new phenotypic data were used to find candidate immune exposures; instead, reliance was placed on TCR beta sequences and their occurrence across donors. An earlier analysis of several hundred of the donors applied high-throughput TCR beta sequencing to assess whether each TCR beta V gene segment acted as functional or pseudogenic. Alongside the repertoire data, information on donor age, sex, ethnicity and CMV serostatus was compiled. Genome-wide SNP genotypes for about 60% of the roughly 700 donors were used in a later genetic analysis, which treated that subset as a discovery cohort. All discovery cohort repertoires had been generated on a single sequencing platform. Class I and class II HLA loci were covered by the typing at four-digit resolution. The number of typed donors differed by locus: about 620-640 for A, B, C, DRB1 and DQB1; approximately 530 for DQA1; 606 for DPA1; and approximately 450 for DPB1. A handful of DR-DQ haplotypes were handled as single units for association and clustering because linkage in the cohort was strong. On average, about 240,000 unique TCR beta nucleotide sequences were sequenced per donor among a few hundred genotyped donors of the cohort, with roughly a sixth of those sequences being non-productive. The full study reports these points: The 87-base-pair reads could not distinguish some IMGT-functional V segments, including TRBV6-2 and TRBV6-3, so those segments were excluded. A later analysis found that HLA-associated TCR beta chains were more clonally expanded and had lower generation probabilities than equally common non-associated chains. The classifier was reported to diagnose cytomegalovirus status with high specificity and sensitivity in both the original and validation cohorts. Compared with the approximately 710-donor mean, donors in an Asian-associated ancestry cluster had fewer N-insertions in productive TCRs, according to a later genetic analysis. Presence/absence analyses assumed roughly uniform sequencing depth across donors, an assumption that may not hold. A later analysis reported that several top co-occurrence clusters appeared linked to parvovirus B19, influenza, CMV and Epstein-Barr virus. The study gave a list of 150 to 200 TCR beta chains associated with cytomegalovirus. This cohort had only TCR beta chains sequenced, and the lack of alpha or paired-chain data limited which features could be detected. According to the authors, the approach could potentially be generalized to other disease states and immunological phenotypes. In an earlier analysis of several hundred of the donors, most TCR beta V segments were observed in productive rearrangements about 87% or about 30% of the time, broadly matching IMGT annotations. Assigning TCR associations to individual alleles was difficult when HLA alleles, especially DR and DQ, strongly co-occurred. The only immune exposure information available for the cohort was CMV serostatus. A group of highly shared sequence variants was considered likely to be a technical artifact of the sequencing pipeline. An association between a missense DCLRE1C variant and V-gene and J-gene trimming of TCR beta chains was found in a later genetic analysis and replicated in an independent cohort. The earlier analysis of approximately 560 of the donors excluded 15 to 20 rarely observed V segments, including chromosome 9 orphons, because counts were too low. A further reported finding was that TCR beta sequences accurately predicted the HLA-A and HLA-B alleles for most subjects in the first cohort. In vitro tests confirmed that a few of the cytomegalovirus-associated TCR beta chains recognize cytomegalovirus antigens. In a later analysis, some 18,000 TCR beta sequences were associated with specific HLA alleles at a false discovery rate of 0.05. Because HLA typing was unavailable for some donors at each locus, only the typed subset was used in association tests. In a later analysis, the rate of TCR association differed among HLA loci, with DRB1 alleles having the most associated TCRs and HLA-C alleles having the fewest. Most CMV-associated TCR beta chains appeared to be HLA-restricted in a later analysis, and the HLA associations seemed to be driven largely by CMV exposure. Most TCR sequences were seen in very few donors, while some public TCRs were found in many individuals. Linkage disequilibrium might explain the correlated functional status among segregating V segments, but an unknown experimental factor could not be excluded.

In total, roughly 710 healthy bone marrow donors made up the cohort. At the time of sampling, all cohort members were nominally healthy, though unrecorded immune exposures were likely present. The donor was CMV seronegative and belonged to the group of around 350 seronegative cohort members. Each donor provided a peripheral blood sample, and peripheral blood mononuclear cells were used for TCR beta sequencing. Genomic DNA was extracted from the blood cell samples with the Qiagen DNeasy Blood Extraction Kit. This clone was picked up one time. Its binding antigen is unknown. The sample holds no much larger clone one base away, and base qualities are not on file. Libraries were constructed by the immunoSEQ multiplex PCR assay. A mixture of 60 forward primers for TCR Vbeta segments and 13 reverse primers for TCR Jbeta segments was used in the multiplex PCR. A multiplex PCR assay on genomic DNA amplified the CDR3 region of rearranged TCR beta genes. The amplified TCR beta libraries were sequenced on the Illumina HiSeq System as 87-base-pair reads. Per the source publication's procedure: A later analysis counted 75 million to 100 million unique TCR beta chains across the 550 to 800 repertoires, and 9.5 million to 11 million of these chains were shared by at least two donors. A nearest-neighbor algorithm error-corrected the raw reads and collapsed the reads into unique sequences, merging closely related sequences to remove PCR and sequencing errors. Alignment of CDR3 sequences to IMGT reference sequences was used to assign V, D and J gene segments. For a sequence to be retained, at least a six-nucleotide match to both a V gene segment and a J gene segment was required. A rearrangement counted as productive if the CDR3 had no stop codons and remained in frame with V and J, and every other rearrangement counted as non-productive. Following IMGT convention, CDR3 was defined as the stretch from the second conserved V-encoded cysteine up to the conserved J-encoded phenylalanine. The earlier analysis of 450 to 750 of the donors excluded any sequence lacking an unambiguous match to a single V gene segment. An earlier analysis of fewer than 650 of the donors classified V segments as functional when productive rearrangements were above 56.7% and as segregating when the standard deviation between donors was above 5%. A statistical classification framework was developed to diagnose cytomegalovirus status using the catalog of TCR beta chain sequences. V and J gene assignment, in a later analysis, came from comparing TCR nucleotide sequences with IMGT/GENE-DB human TR gene sequences. In a later analysis, CDR3 sequences and most-parsimonious VDJ recombination scenarios were assigned using the TCRdist pipeline. A later analysis defined each TCR beta chain by its CDR3 amino acid sequence plus V-gene family, and excluded reads lacking a unique V-gene family. To address suspected cross-contamination and a sequencing artifact, a later analysis removed 550 to 750 highly shared, low-generation-probability nucleotide sequences. In a later analysis, a clonal expansion index for each public chain was calculated from normalized within-repertoire ranks of inferred template counts. Generation probabilities in a later analysis came from a VDJ recombination model fitted to out-of-frame rearrangements, and those results were checked against IGoR. Hypergeometric tests were used in a later analysis to score TCR-TCR, TCR-HLA and TCR-CMV co-occurrence, with a repertoire-size bias correction applied to the TCR pairs. In a later analysis, false discovery rates were estimated by permuting HLA or CMV assignments 20 times. In a later analysis, co-occurring TCRs were grouped using DBSCAN, and TCRdist sequence similarity was added for clustering within HLA-allele-positive subsets. Co-occurrence clustering excluded repertoires with fewer than 30,000 or more than 120,000 public chains, plus five with anomalous nucleotide sharing. Here the immuneACCESS table is served through TCRdb, limited to in-frame sequences with V and J called. Missing clones are a known gap in these copies; in checked studies unresolved V genes cover under half, and the rest lacks a known reason. D and trimming come from the DNA, and the V and J calls and clone size come from that table. The sample data list 87,000 or so clones, and approximately 77% of these were observed just once. 4.5% to 6% of the sample is in the top ten clones.

The CDR3 runs 15 residues from the cysteine to the phenylalanine. Just CDR3 DNA is preserved here, 45 bases in frame from base 1. The germline V gene yields SGHRS for CDR1 and YFSETQ for CDR2. V is cut by 0 bases and J by 3 bases, and the space between the germline ends is 12 bases. The V gene is TRBV5-1 and the J gene is TRBJ1-2, with no reliable assignment of the D segment. The sequence came from a woman between 35 and 50 years old in good health and CMV-seronegative. Sequencing was done on a sample of PBMCs. Here the CDR3 is given as CASSLVPQRDYGYTF. The nucleotides read TGCGCCAGCAGCTTGGTACCCCAACGGGACTATGGCTACACCTTC.